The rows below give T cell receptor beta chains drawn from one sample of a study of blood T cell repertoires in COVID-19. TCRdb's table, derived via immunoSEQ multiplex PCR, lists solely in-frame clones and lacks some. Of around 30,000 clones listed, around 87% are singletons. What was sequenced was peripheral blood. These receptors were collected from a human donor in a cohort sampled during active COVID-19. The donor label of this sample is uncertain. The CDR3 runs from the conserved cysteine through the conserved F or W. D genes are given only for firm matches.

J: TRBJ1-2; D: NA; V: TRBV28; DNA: TGTGCCAGCAGGGAGGGAGACTATGGCTACACCTTC; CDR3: CASREGDYGYTF
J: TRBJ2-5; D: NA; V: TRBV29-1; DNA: TGCAGCGTTGAAGATCGTAAAATTGGGGCTCGGAGGGCCCAGTACTTC; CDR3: CSVEDRKIGARRAQYF
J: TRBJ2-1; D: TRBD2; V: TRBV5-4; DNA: TGTGCCAGCAGCATTAGGACTAGCGGGAGGAATGAGCAGTTCTTC; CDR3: CASSIRTSGRNEQFF
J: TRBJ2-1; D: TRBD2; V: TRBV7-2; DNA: TGTGCCAGCAGCTTCCCGACTAGCGGGAGGTTCAGGGTCCGCAATGAGCAGTTCTTC; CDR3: CASSFPTSGRFRVRNEQFF
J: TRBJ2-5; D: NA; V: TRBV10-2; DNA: TGCGCCAGCAGGCGGAGCAGAACACCAACCGTCCAAGAGACCCAGTACTTC; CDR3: CASRRSRTPTVQETQYF
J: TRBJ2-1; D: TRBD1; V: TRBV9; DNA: TGTGCCAGCAGCGAGGGACAGGGATCCTACAATGAGCAGTTCTTC; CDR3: CASSEGQGSYNEQFF
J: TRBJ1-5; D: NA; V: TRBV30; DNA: TGTGCCTGGAGTGAAGGAAACAGGGATCAGCCCCAGCATTTT; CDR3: CAWSEGNRDQPQHF
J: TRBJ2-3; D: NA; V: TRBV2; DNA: TGTGCCAGCAGTCAACTCACAGATACGCAGTATTTT; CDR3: CASSQLTDTQYF
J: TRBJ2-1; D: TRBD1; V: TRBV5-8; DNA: TGTGCCAGCACCAAGACAGGGGCGGTCAATGAGCAGTTCTTC; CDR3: CASTKTGAVNEQFF
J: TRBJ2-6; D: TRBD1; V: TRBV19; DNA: TGTGCCAGTAGTGGGCCGGGACAGATTTACTCTGGGGCCAACGTCCTGACTTTC; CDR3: CASSGPGQIYSGANVLTF
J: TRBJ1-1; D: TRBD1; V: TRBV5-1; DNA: TGCGCCAGCAGCGCCTTCCTACAGGGGACTGAAGCTTTCTTT; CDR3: CASSAFLQGTEAFF
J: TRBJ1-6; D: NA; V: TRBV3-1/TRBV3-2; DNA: TGTGCCAGCAGCCAAGATCAGGGGATTTCACCCCTCCACTTT; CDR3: CASSQDQGISPLHF
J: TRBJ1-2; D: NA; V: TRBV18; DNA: TGTGCCAGCTCACCGAGTATCGACGGGGGGCAGGTTCTGGACACCTTC; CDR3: CASSPSIDGGQVLDTF
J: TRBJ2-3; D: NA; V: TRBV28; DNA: TGTGCCAGCAGTCCCTTGGGGACTGGTAGCACAGATACGCAGTATTTT; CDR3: CASSPLGTGSTDTQYF
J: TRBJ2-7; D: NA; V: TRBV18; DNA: TGTGCCAGCTCAACGCAGGGTTGGGAGCAGTACTTC; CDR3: CASSTQGWEQYF
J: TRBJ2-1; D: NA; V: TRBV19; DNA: TGTGCCAGTAGTATTTCGAGCTCCTACAATGAGCAGTTCTTC; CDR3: CASSISSSYNEQFF
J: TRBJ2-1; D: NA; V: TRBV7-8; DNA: TGTGCCAGCAGCTTGGGGCCATTGTACAATGAGCAGTTCTTC; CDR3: CASSLGPLYNEQFF
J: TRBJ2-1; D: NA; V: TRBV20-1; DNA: TGCAGTGCTAGCCCGTTTAATGAGCAGTTCTTC; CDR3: CSASPFNEQFF